What follows describes a single T cell receptor (beta chain). Its antigen is not known. This CDR3 has 14 amino acids. CDR1 WSHSY and CDR2 SAAADI come from the germline V gene. Trimming stripped 8 bases from V and 0 bases from J, with 14 bases between. These data come from a study of T-cell memory formation after mild COVID-19. Each CDR3 protein gets one entry after TCRdb re-called the 5' RACE reads with MiXCR. The data hold fewer than 400,000 distinct CDR3 sequences, with 15% to 20% observed a single time. Study-level points and caveats: Clones contracting day 15 to 85 were balanced CD4/CD8; later expanders leaned CD4+. Pre-infection memory contained some responding clones, which suggested that cross-reactive memory had joined. Still unconfirmed is whether the second-wave clones peaking on day 37 recognized SARS-CoV-2.

This chain joins TRBV10-2 and TRBJ2-7, with D maybe TRBD1 (6 bases). The clonotype comes from a man between 18 and 29 years old who had mild COVID-19 (a few samples of this study predate the infection). Cell type and time point are not known. Material: PBMCs or a T cell subset sorted from them (not recorded which). This CDR3 reads CASGLGHFSYEQYF. Written as DNA, the CDR3 is TGCGCCAGCGGCTTGGGACACTTCTCCTACGAGCAGTACTTC.